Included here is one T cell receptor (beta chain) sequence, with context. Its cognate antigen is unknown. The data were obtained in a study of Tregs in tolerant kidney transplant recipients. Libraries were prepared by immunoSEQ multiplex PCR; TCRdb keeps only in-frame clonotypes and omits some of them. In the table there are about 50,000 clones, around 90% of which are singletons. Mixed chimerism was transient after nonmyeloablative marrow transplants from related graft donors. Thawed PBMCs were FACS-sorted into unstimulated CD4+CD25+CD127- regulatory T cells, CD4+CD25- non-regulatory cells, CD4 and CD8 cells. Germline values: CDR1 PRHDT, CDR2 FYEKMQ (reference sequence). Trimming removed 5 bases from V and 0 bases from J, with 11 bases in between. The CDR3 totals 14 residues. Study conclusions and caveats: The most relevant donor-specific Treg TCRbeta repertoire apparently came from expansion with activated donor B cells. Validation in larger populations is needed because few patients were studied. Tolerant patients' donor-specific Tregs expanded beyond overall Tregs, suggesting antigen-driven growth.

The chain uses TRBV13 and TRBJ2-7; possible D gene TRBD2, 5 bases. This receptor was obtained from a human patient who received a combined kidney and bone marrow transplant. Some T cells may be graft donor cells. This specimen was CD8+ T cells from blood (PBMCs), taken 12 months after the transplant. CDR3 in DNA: TGTGCCAGCAGCCACGAAACTAGCTCCTACGAGCAGTACTTC. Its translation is CASSHETSSYEQYF.